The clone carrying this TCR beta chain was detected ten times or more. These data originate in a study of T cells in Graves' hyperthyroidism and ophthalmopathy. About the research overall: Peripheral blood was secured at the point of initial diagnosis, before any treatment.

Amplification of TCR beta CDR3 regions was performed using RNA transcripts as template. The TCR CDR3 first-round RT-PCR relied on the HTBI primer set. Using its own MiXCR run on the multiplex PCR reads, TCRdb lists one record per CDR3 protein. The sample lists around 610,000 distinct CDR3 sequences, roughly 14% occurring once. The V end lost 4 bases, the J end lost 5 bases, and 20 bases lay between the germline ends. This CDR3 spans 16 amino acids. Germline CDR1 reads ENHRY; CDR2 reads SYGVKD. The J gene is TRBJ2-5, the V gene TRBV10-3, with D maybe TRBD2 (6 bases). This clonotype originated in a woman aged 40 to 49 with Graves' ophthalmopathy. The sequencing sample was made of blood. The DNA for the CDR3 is TGTGCCATCAGTGGAGTGCCGGGAGAGTCGGTGGAGACCCAGTACTTC. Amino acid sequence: CAISGVPGESVETQYF.